This entry concerns a single TCR beta chain. The antigen is not known. The sample is drawn from a study of cytomegalovirus exposure and HLA in healthy donors. The PCR had 60 Vbeta and 13 Jbeta primers. Repertoires were generated with immunoSEQ multiplex PCR, while TCRdb's copy carries only in-frame clones and drops some. The sample records roughly 150,000 clones, approximately 83% being singletons. Study-wide findings and caveats: A later analysis linked a missense DCLRE1C variant to TCR beta V- and J-gene trimming.

Sequencing was carried out using PBMCs. The receptor was derived from a middle-aged woman in good health and CMV-seronegative.

The CDR3 sequence is CASRWAGETQYF. DNA of the CDR3: TGTGCCAGCAGGTGGGCAGGGGAGACCCAGTACTTC. The V call is TRBV6-1, the J call TRBJ2-5; D perhaps matches TRBD1 (5 bases). Germline CDR1 reads MNHNS; CDR2 reads SASEGT. This CDR3 has 12 residues. Deletions cut 6 bases from V and 5 bases from J, with 10 bases between.